Sequencing of this T cell receptor (beta chain) was carried out in a study of cytomegalovirus exposure and HLA in healthy donors. Findings and caveats of the study: Later analysis identified a missense DCLRE1C variant that was linked to TCR beta V- and J-gene trimming. TCR beta sequences reportedly predicted most subjects' HLA-A and HLA-B alleles accurately. The authors later found TCR association rates varying by HLA locus, with DRB1 most and HLA-C fewest.

Comment on this clone: Its specificity is unknown.

The PCR ran on 60 Vbeta and 13 Jbeta primers. Generated by immunoSEQ multiplex PCR, the TCRdb table keeps only in-frame clones and is missing some. This repertoire shows 130,000 to 150,000 clones, 73% found once; its top ten account for approximately 15%. There was no recording of CMV serostatus for this donor. The source of this sequence is a human donor in good health. Sequencing was carried out using PBMCs.

DNA for the CDR3: TGTGCCTGGAACATGAACACTGAAGCTTTCTTT. This translates into CAWNMNTEAFF. This chain connects TRBV30 to TRBJ1-1; D remains unclear. The CDR3 has 11 amino acids. Trimming took off 4 bases at V and 0 bases at J, with 3 bases between the two ends. The germline gives CDR1 GTSNPN, CDR2 SVGIG (reference sequence).